The 5 T cell receptor beta chains below come from one sample, sequenced in a study of T cell repertoires in cytomegalovirus infection. MiXCR, run by TCRdb on the reads, gives a single entry per CDR3 protein. This sample has some 440,000 distinct CDR3 sequences; roughly a third occur once, and the top ten carry 12% to 15%. The sequencing input was PBMCs. Source of these receptors: a human donor in good health (CMV status not recorded). Some clones in this sample may be carry-over from other donors' samples.

This chain uses TRBV3-1 with TRBJ2-4; 12 bases match TRBD2. The J segment lost 0 bases and the V segment lost 4 bases, leaving 4 bases of the junction unmatched. The CDR3 runs to 17 residues. Looked up from germline, CDR1 is LGHDT and CDR2 is YNNKEL (reference sequence). Written as DNA, the CDR3 is TGTGCCAGCAGCCTAGGACTAGCGGGGATAGCCAAAAACATTCAGTACTTC. Encoded protein: CASSLGLAGIAKNIQYF.

This sequence joins TRBV5-1 and TRBJ2-1; D may be TRBD1 (5 bases). The CDR3 runs 15 residues. Trimming took 0 bases from V and 4 from J, leaving 11 bases between them. Germline assignment: CDR1 SGHRS and CDR2 YFSETQ. The CDR3 DNA sequence: TGCGCCAGCAGCTTGGGGTCCAGGGATTACAATGAGCAGTTCTTC. It translates to CASSLGSRDYNEQFF.

This clonotype has just a few counts. The chain links TRBV7-8 to TRBJ2-3, with a possible D match to TRBD2 (5 bases). Trimming left V 5 bases short and J 3 bases short, with 21 bases between. Germline V lookup: CDR1 SGHVS, CDR2 FQNEAQ. The CDR3 is 17 amino acids. In DNA, the CDR3 is TGTGCCAGCAGCCTCCAAGCCGCCCTAGCCGGGACAGATACGCAGTATTTT. Translated: CASSLQAALAGTDTQYF.

A word on this clonotype: The CDR3 carries no conserved terminal phenylalanine or tryptophan, so it likely arises from a read error. V gene TRBV15 combines with J gene TRBJ1-2; TRBD1 matches at 9 bases. After removal of 1 base from V and 2 bases from J, the junction contained 5 bases not matched to a gene. The CDR3 is made up of 16 amino acids. Germline assignment: CDR1 LNHNV and CDR2 YYDKDF (reference sequence). CDR3 sequence: CATSRGGTGTNYGYTL. CDR3 coding DNA: TGTGCCACCAGCAGAGGTGGGACAGGGACAAACTATGGCTACACCTTA.

This clonotype was detected only a few times. The chain employs TRBV20-1 and TRBJ1-5; D unresolved. Per germline, CDR1 DFQATT and CDR2 SNEGSKA (reference sequence). The CDR3 is 15 amino acids. The V and J ends lost 5 bases and 3 bases respectively, with 17 bases between them. The CDR3 sequence is CSAAARVGANQPQHF. DNA for the CDR3: TGCAGTGCTGCCGCCCGGGTAGGAGCCAATCAGCCCCAGCATTTT.